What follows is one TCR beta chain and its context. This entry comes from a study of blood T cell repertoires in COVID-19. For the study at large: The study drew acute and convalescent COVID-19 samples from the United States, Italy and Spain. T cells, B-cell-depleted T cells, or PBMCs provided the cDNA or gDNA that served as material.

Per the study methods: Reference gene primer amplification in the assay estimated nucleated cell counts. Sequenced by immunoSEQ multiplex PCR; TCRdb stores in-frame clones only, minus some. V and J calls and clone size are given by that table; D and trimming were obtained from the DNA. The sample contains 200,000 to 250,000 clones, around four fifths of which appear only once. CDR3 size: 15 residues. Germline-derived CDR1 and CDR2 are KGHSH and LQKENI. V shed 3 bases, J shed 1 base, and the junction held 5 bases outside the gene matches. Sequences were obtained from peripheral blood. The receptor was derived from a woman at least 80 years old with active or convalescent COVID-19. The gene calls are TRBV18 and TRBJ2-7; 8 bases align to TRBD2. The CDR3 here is CASSPSGRGSYEQYF. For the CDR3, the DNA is TGTGCCAGCTCACCCAGCGGGAGAGGGTCCTACGAGCAGTACTTC. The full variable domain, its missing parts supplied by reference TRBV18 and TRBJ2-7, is NAGVMQNPRHLVRRRGQEARLRCSPMKGHSHVYWYRQLPEEGLKFMVYLQKENIIDESGMPKERFSAEFPKEGPSILRIQQVVRGDSAAYFCASSPSGRGSYEQYFGPGTRLTVT.